One TCR beta chain is described in this entry. Its antigen is undetermined. J lost 5 bases, V lost 7 bases, and 9 bases had no gene match. Germline CDR1 ENHRY, CDR2 SYGVKD. The CDR3 is 15 amino acids. These data belong to a study of cytomegalovirus exposure and HLA in healthy donors. Study-wide findings and caveats: The study assumed roughly uniform donor sequencing depth for presence/absence analyses.

13 Jbeta primers and 60 Vbeta primers were used for the PCR. Generated by immunoSEQ multiplex PCR, the TCRdb table keeps only in-frame clones and is missing some. Of about 50,000 clones in the sample, about three quarters were seen once. This clonotype was sampled from a man in his thirties or forties in good health and CMV-seropositive. The sequencing input was PBMCs. The rearrangement uses TRBV10-3 and TRBJ2-1; 9 nucleotides agree with TRBD2. In DNA form, the CDR3 reads TGTGCCATCACCCTCGGGGCGGGGGGGGACAATGAGCAGTTCTTC. Translation: CAITLGAGGDNEQFF.